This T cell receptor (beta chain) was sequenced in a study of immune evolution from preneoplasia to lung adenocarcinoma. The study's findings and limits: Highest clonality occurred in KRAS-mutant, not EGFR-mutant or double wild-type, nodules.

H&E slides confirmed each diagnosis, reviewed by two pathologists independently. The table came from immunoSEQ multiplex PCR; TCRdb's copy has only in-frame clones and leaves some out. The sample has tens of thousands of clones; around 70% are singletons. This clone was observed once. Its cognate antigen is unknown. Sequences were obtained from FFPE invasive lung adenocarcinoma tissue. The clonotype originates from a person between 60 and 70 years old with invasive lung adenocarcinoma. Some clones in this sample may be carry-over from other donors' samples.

This chain's CDR3 is CASSSGQLRETQYF. The CDR3 DNA reads TGTGCCAGCAGCTCGGGACAGCTAAGGGAGACCCAGTACTTC. The rearrangement uses TRBV5-4 and TRBJ2-5; 7 bases match TRBD1. This CDR3 has 14 amino acids. The junction had 7 bases not matched to a gene; V was cut back by 3 bases and J by 5 bases. Germline loops: CDR1 SGHNT, CDR2 YYREEE (reference sequence).